The present TCR beta chain was sequenced within a study of Graves' ophthalmopathy and Graves' hyperthyroidism. V was pared by 6 bases and J by 6 bases, with 7 bases of the junction left unmatched. Germline V lookup: CDR1 KGHSH, CDR2 LQKENI. The CDR3 sequence is 15 residues long. RNA transcripts provided the template for amplifying TCR beta CDR3 regions. HTBI primers served in a first-round RT-PCR, which a second-round multiplex PCR followed. Using its own MiXCR run on the multiplex PCR reads, TCRdb lists one record per CDR3 protein. The sample shows approximately 480,000 distinct CDR3 sequences, around an eighth of them seen only once.

The sample comprised blood. The chain employs TRBV18 and TRBJ1-6, with 8 positions matching TRBD1. The clonotype comes from a woman aged 25-40 years with Graves' ophthalmopathy. For the CDR3, the DNA is TGTGCCAGCTCTGACGGGACAGGTAGTAATTCACCCCTCCACTTT. It is translated as CASSDGTGSNSPLHF.